Listed below are T cell receptor beta chains from one sample, sequenced in a study of blood T cell repertoires in COVID-19. Clones were sequenced by immunoSEQ multiplex PCR, and TCRdb holds only the in-frame ones, with some missing. This table holds 350,000 to 400,000 clones, 89% found once. The sequenced sample was peripheral blood. The receptors derive from a woman aged 30 to 39 with COVID-19, enrolled during active disease. The CDR3 runs from the conserved cysteine through the conserved F or W. D genes are given only for firm matches. A row's size may be missing; if present it is once, few, many or a size class.

V gene	J gene	D gene	clone size	CDR3 protein	CDR3 DNA
TRBV5-1	TRBJ2-3	.	.	CATSLEDGRTDTQYF	TGCGCCACCTCATTGGAGGACGGGCGCACAGATACGCAGTATTTT
TRBV15	TRBJ1-5	.	.	CATSRERAQPQHF	TGTGCCACCAGCAGAGAGCGGGCTCAGCCCCAGCATTTT
TRBV6-7	TRBJ2-5	.	once	CASSRLWLEDRTQYF	TGTGCCAGCAGTAGGTTATGGCTAGAGGATCGGACCCAGTACTTC
TRBV3-1/TRBV3-2	TRBJ2-7	.	once	CASSQAAGSSYEQYF	TGTGCCAGCAGCCAAGCTGCGGGGAGCTCCTACGAGCAGTACTTC
TRBV6-2/TRBV6-3	TRBJ1-2	.	.	CASSRPPDRGYTF	TGTGCCAGCAGTCGGCCTCCAGACAGAGGCTACACCTTC
TRBV11-3	TRBJ2-1	TRBD2	.	CASSLGLAGVDEQFF	TGTGCCAGCAGCTTGGGACTAGCGGGAGTCGATGAGCAGTTCTTC
TRBV19	TRBJ1-2	.	.	CASSIGFRDYGYTF	TGTGCCAGTAGTATCGGGTTCCGGGACTATGGCTACACCTTC
TRBV30	TRBJ1-1	TRBD1	.	CAWSEVNRGRTEAFF	TGTGCCTGGAGCGAAGTAAACAGGGGTCGGACTGAAGCTTTCTTT
TRBV19	TRBJ2-3	.	.	CASSISKSPTDTQYF	TGTGCCAGTAGTATCTCAAAAAGCCCCACAGATACGCAGTATTTT
TRBV6-2/TRBV6-3	TRBJ2-3	.	.	CASSPKGLRPKFLSTDTQYF	TGTGCCAGCAGCCCCAAGGGACTCCGCCCGAAGTTCCTAAGCACAGATACGCAGTATTTT
TRBV3-1/TRBV3-2	TRBJ1-6	.	.	CASSQEARGSRSPLHF	TGTGCCAGCAGCCAAGAGGCTCGGGGTTCGCGGTCACCCCTCCACTTT
TRBV6-6	TRBJ2-5	TRBD1	.	CASSRTGGEGQETQYF	TGTGCCAGCAGCCGAACAGGGGGCGAGGGACAAGAGACCCAGTACTTC
TRBV7-9	TRBJ1-2	TRBD1	.	CASSLVGRGLVRNGYTF	TGTGCCAGCAGCTTAGTCGGCAGGGGGCTAGTTCGTAATGGCTACACCTTC
TRBV6-2/TRBV6-3	TRBJ1-1	TRBD1	.	CASSVRDRGRDTEAFF	TGTGCCAGCAGCGTCCGGGACAGAGGGCGGGACACTGAAGCTTTCTTT
TRBV6-2/TRBV6-3	TRBJ2-7	TRBD1	.	CASSSPIFLGQGVSYEQYF	TGTGCCAGCAGTTCACCCATCTTTCTGGGACAGGGAGTCTCCTACGAGCAGTACTTC
TRBV9	TRBJ2-6	TRBD1	.	CASSARQGKAGANVLTF	TGTGCCAGCAGCGCGCGACAGGGGAAGGCTGGGGCCAACGTCCTGACTTTC
TRBV5-1	TRBJ1-3	.	.	CASSLGEGNTIYF	TGCGCCAGCAGCTTGGGTGAGGGAAACACCATATATTTT
TRBV4-1	TRBJ2-7	TRBD2	.	CASSQPLAGGSYEQYF	TGCGCCAGCAGCCAACCCCTAGCGGGGGGGTCCTACGAGCAGTACTTC
TRBV6-6	TRBJ2-2	.	.	CASSYGGTGELFF	TGTGCCAGCAGTTACGGAGGGACCGGGGAGCTGTTTTTT
TRBV27	TRBJ1-1	.	.	CASKPGGLLNTEAFF	TGTGCCAGCAAACCGGGGGGGCTTTTGAACACTGAAGCTTTCTTT
TRBV28	TRBJ2-1	.	once	CASSLSGFSYNEQFF	TGTGCCAGCAGTTTGTCGGGGTTCTCCTACAATGAGCAGTTCTTC
TRBV4-3	TRBJ1-1	.	.	CASSQVWTANTEAFF	TGCGCCAGCAGCCAAGTATGGACAGCCAACACTGAAGCTTTCTTT
TRBV11-3	TRBJ1-2	TRBD1	.	CASSLGRGEHGYTF	TGTGCCAGCAGCTTAGGCAGGGGGGAACATGGCTACACCTTC
TRBV7-2	TRBJ2-7	.	.	CASSLTRYEQYF	TGTGCCAGCAGCTTAACTCGATACGAGCAGTACTTC
TRBV29-1	TRBJ2-1	.	.	CSVEGREGGQFSYNEQFF	TGCAGCGTTGAAGGAAGAGAGGGGGGACAGTTTTCCTACAATGAGCAGTTCTTC
TRBV4-3	TRBJ1-4	.	.	CASSQDWSRINEKLFF	TGCGCCAGCAGCCAAGATTGGAGTAGGATTAATGAAAAACTGTTTTTT
TRBV18	TRBJ1-5	TRBD1	.	CASSPQGARDQPQHF	TGTGCCAGCTCACCACAGGGGGCACGAGATCAGCCCCAGCATTTT
TRBV7-9	TRBJ1-2	.	.	CASSPRGGGASNYGYTF	TGTGCCAGCAGCCCGAGAGGGGGAGGGGCCTCTAACTATGGCTACACCTTC
TRBV18	TRBJ1-2	TRBD1	once	CASSTGTEGDYGYTF	TGTGCCAGCTCAACGGGGACAGAGGGTGACTATGGCTACACCTTC
TRBV25-1	TRBJ2-2	.	.	CATTPPGNTGELFF	TGTGCCACCACCCCCCCGGGGAACACCGGGGAGCTGTTTTTT
TRBV15	TRBJ1-3	.	.	CATSRDRSSGNTIYF	TGTGCCACCAGCAGAGATAGGAGCTCTGGAAACACCATATATTTT